This TCR beta chain was profiled in a study of T-cell reconstitution after alpha-beta-depleted transplantation in children. This clonotype was observed a few times. Its target is unknown. With V trimmed by 8 bases and J by 10 bases, 14 bases remained unmatched. Per the germline V gene, CDR1 is MNHEY and CDR2 is SVGAGI. The CDR3 covers 14 residues. Unique molecular identifiers were incorporated when the TCRbeta library was constructed. TCRdb passed the PCR reads through MiXCR, listing each CDR3 protein once. Of hundreds of thousands of distinct CDR3 sequences detected, roughly 18% appear once; the ten largest clones hold 43%. General observations from the study: About two months after transplant, alpha-beta T cells reportedly came from several hundred expanded graft clones. Once a year had passed after transplant, T-cell counts and diversity came mostly from newly produced T cells.

The source material was PBMCs, mostly from graft donor cells, sampled 360 days after TCRalphabeta/CD19-depleted stem cell transplant. The sequence came from a male patient aged 2 to 9 who had a stem cell transplant for acute lymphoblastic leukemia, so the T cells may come from the graft donor. J is TRBJ2-1 and V is TRBV6-5, with 7 bases aligning to TRBD2. CDR3 amino acids: CASSQSRTSGEQFF. CDR3 bases: TGTGCCAGCTCCCAGAGCAGGACTAGTGGGGAGCAGTTCTTC.